The 2 T cell receptor beta chains in this list originate from one sample, sequenced in a study of blood T cell repertoires in COVID-19. Measured with immunoSEQ multiplex PCR; TCRdb has only the in-frame clones, and not every one. Among 300,000 to 400,000 clones, approximately 85% were seen once, and the ten largest hold around 6.9%. What was sequenced was peripheral blood. The receptors come from a human donor in a cohort sampled during active COVID-19.

V usage is TRBV27 and J usage is TRBJ1-4; perhaps TRBD1 as D (6 bases). The CDR3 sequence is 17 residues long. Trimming removed 5 bases at V and 7 bases at J, with 23 bases between. Germline CDR1 reads MNHEY; CDR2 reads SMNVEV (reference sequence). The CDR3 protein is CASSPQEWGLGVEKLFF. CDR3 DNA sequence: TGTGCCAGCAGTCCCCAGGAGTGGGGGCTAGGAGTTGAAAAACTGTTTTTT. Full variable domain (outside the CDR3, taken from reference TRBV27 and TRBJ1-4): EAQVTQNPRYLITVTGKKLTVTCSQNMNHEYMSWYRQDPGLGLRQIYYSMNVEVTDKGDVPEGYKVSRKEKRNFPLILESPSPNQTSLYFCASSPQEWGLGVEKLFFGSGTQLSVL.

The rearrangement links TRBV7-6 to TRBJ2-1, with 9 bases aligning to TRBD2. The CDR3 is 15 amino acids. J gave up 4 bases and V 5 bases, and 6 bases lay outside the gene matches. Germline-derived CDR1 and CDR2 are SGHVS and FNYEAQ. CDR3 loop: CASSHSGGLYNEQFF. As DNA, the CDR3 is TGTGCCAGCAGCCATAGCGGGGGATTGTACAATGAGCAGTTCTTC.